Below are 23 T cell receptor beta chains sequenced from a single sample in a study of vaccination and CD4 T cells after COVID-19 (dated by TCRdb to 2021 to 2024). Their antigens remain unidentified. Interpreted using the paper, the treatment or condition label stands for: roughly nine-day PBMC culture with coronavirus spike peptide pools or control peptides (ViraFEST assay). The library was produced with PCR. Reads for this sample came from an Illumina iSeq 100. DNA from cultured CD4+ T cells underwent TCR sequencing with the Oncomine TCR Beta short-read assay at the Johns Hopkins FTIC core. Using fastp trimming at Q25 and MiXCR clonotype assembly, TCRdb reanalyzed the public sequencing data and kept in-frame beta chains. One record per CDR3 amino acid sequence lists the most common genes and DNA. Within this sample are some 2,900 distinct CDR3 sequences, with under 35% of them counted one time only. Jointly, the top ten make up less than 50% of the sample.

The sample comprised CD4+ T cells from blood, cultured in vitro. The receptors originated from a human donor who had recovered from COVID-19.

In this sample, this clonotype turned up a few times. The chain employs TRBV20-1 and TRBJ2-1; D is unresolved. The CDR3 contains 13 residues. The V gene lost 0 bases and the J gene lost 9 bases, with 12 bases spanning the gap. Germline V lookup: CDR1 DFQATT, CDR2 SNEGSKA (reference sequence). The CDR3 DNA follows: TGCAGTGCTAGAGATAGCACAGACGGTGAGCAGTTCTTC. It translates to CSARDSTDGEQFF.

J is TRBJ1-1 and V is TRBV29-1; D is uncertain. Deletions cut 2 bases from V and 0 bases from J, with 7 bases between. The CDR3 runs 13 residues. Germline values: CDR1 SQVTM, CDR2 ANQGSEA. CDR3 residues: CSVERVLNTEAFF. For the CDR3, the DNA is TGCAGCGTTGAAAGGGTTTTGAACACTGAAGCTTTCTTT.

Regarding this clonotype: A much larger clone lies one base from this, so it may be a read error. The chain has TRBV6-1 and TRBJ1-2; 7 nucleotides align to TRBD1. V lost 5 bases to trimming and J lost 5 bases; unmatched junction nucleotides: 5. The length of the CDR3 is 13 residues. The V gene's germline CDR1 is MNHNS and CDR2 SASEGT. This chain's CDR3 is CASSRGQVYGYTF. The DNA of the CDR3 is TGTGCCAGCAGTCGCGGACAGGTATATGGCTACACCTTC.

In its sample, this clonotype was seen a few times. V gene TRBV20-1 combines with J gene TRBJ1-5; D might be TRBD1 (5 bases). The CDR3 is made up of 13 amino acids. Germline assignment: CDR1 DFQATT and CDR2 SNEGSKA (reference sequence). V was clipped by 5 bases and J by 6 bases, with 14 bases between them. In DNA form, the CDR3 reads TGCAGTGCTTTATCGACAGCGGGTCAGCCCCAGCATTTT. Its protein is CSALSTAGQPQHF.

The chain combines TRBV9 with TRBJ2-3; D is possibly TRBD1 or TRBD2 (7 bases each). V lost 6 bases to trimming and J lost 4 bases, with 21 bases between them. The CDR3 sequence is 16 residues long. Per germline, CDR1 SGDLS and CDR2 YYNGEE. For the CDR3, the DNA is TGTGCCAGCACGAGGAGGGAGGGGGCTTTCGCAGATACGCAGTATTTT. It is translated as CASTRREGAFADTQYF.

The gene calls are TRBV12-3 or TRBV12-4 and TRBJ1-6; 9 nucleotides match TRBD1. The CDR3 extends over 16 amino acids. After removal of 6 bases from V and 2 bases from J, the junction contained 5 bases not matched to a gene. CDR3 protein: CASSRDRAAYNSPLHF. CDR3 bases: TGTGCCAGCAGCCGGGACAGGGCGGCCTATAATTCACCCCTCCACTTT.

This clonotype has a handful of counts. This chain connects TRBV20-1 to TRBJ1-5, with 7 nucleotides matching TRBD1. CDR1 is DFQATT and CDR2 is SNEGSKA in the germline V gene (reference sequence). With 5 bases clipped from V and 2 bases from J, the junction kept 6 bases outside the gene matches. The CDR3 has 14 residues. This CDR3 is CSALAGQGNQPQHF. In nucleotides, the CDR3 is TGCAGTGCTTTGGCTGGACAGGGCAATCAGCCCCAGCATTTT.

This clonotype was seen only a few times. The CDR3 loop reads CAWSLENEQFF. CDR3 nucleotides: TGTGCCTGGAGCCTAGAGAATGAGCAGTTCTTC. The chain carries TRBV30 and TRBJ2-1; D ambiguous. This CDR3 contains 11 residues. Looked up from germline, CDR1 is GTSNPN and CDR2 is SVGIG (reference sequence). Trimming removed 3 bases at V and 7 bases at J, with 7 bases between.

This clonotype was detected a few times. The rearrangement joins TRBV7-9 to TRBJ1-1; 7 nucleotides align to TRBD1. This CDR3 contains 15 residues. V lost 3 bases, J lost 3 bases, and 7 bases stayed unmatched. The germline gives CDR1 SEHNR, CDR2 FQNEAQ (reference sequence). The CDR3 coding sequence is TGTGCCAGCAGCTTTCAGGGGGGATCGGACACTGAAGCTTTCTTT. It encodes CASSFQGGSDTEAFF.

The genes are TRBV12-3 or TRBV12-4 and TRBJ1-1; TRBD1 might be the D (6 bases). The CDR3 loop spans 15 amino acids. Trimming took off 0 bases at V and 1 base at J, with 9 bases between the two ends. CDR3 residues: CASSLAGRGNTEAFF. Here the CDR3 DNA reads TGTGCCAGCAGTTTAGCAGGCAGGGGGAACACTGAAGCTTTCTTT.

The chain combines TRBV2 with TRBJ2-3; D unclear. The length of the CDR3 is 12 residues. V was trimmed by 7 bases and J by 4 bases, leaving 9 bases between them. Germline V gene sequence: CDR1 SNHLY, CDR2 FYNNEI. CDR3 sequence: CASNVGADTQYF. In DNA, the CDR3 is TGTGCCAGCAATGTGGGCGCAGATACGCAGTATTTT. The whole variable domain, filled in from reference TRBV2 and TRBJ2-3, reads EPEVTQTPSHQVTQMGQEVILRCVPISNHLYFYWYRQILGQKVEFLVSFYNNEISEKSEIFDDQFSVERPDGSNFTLKIRSTKLEDSAMYFCASNVGADTQYFGPGTRLTVL.

This clonotype was observed a handful of times. V gene TRBV30 combines with J gene TRBJ2-7, with TRBD1 as a possible D gene (6 bases). V was pared by 8 bases and J by 5 bases, with 16 bases between. Germline V gene lookup returns CDR1 GTSNPN and CDR2 SVGIG (reference sequence). The length of the CDR3 is 12 residues. The DNA of the CDR3 is TGTGCCGGCTCCGGGACACTCGACGAGCAGTACTTC. Amino acids: CAGSGTLDEQYF.

The chain carries TRBV12-3 or TRBV12-4 and TRBJ2-5; no firm D call. With 3 bases removed from V and 7 bases from J, the gap between germline ends came to 6 bases. This CDR3 spans 11 amino acids. The CDR3 DNA reads TGTGCCAGCAGTTTCGATCGGACCCAGTACTTC. It yields the protein CASSFDRTQYF.

This clonotype was observed a few times. The chain links TRBV5-1 to TRBJ2-5, with a weak D call TRBD2 (5 bases). The CDR3 covers 15 residues. V lost 2 bases and J lost 1, with 12 bases in between. CDR1 SGHRS and CDR2 YFSETQ come from the germline V gene. The DNA of the CDR3 is TGCGCCAGCAGCTTAAGACTTAGCGCCCAAGAGACCCAGTACTTC. This sequence encodes CASSLRLSAQETQYF.

The V gene is TRBV11-2, the J gene TRBJ2-6; perhaps D is TRBD1 or TRBD2 (6 bases each). V was pared by 1 base and J by 4 bases, with 11 bases between. This CDR3 region has 16 residues. CDR1 is SGHAT and CDR2 is FQNNGV in the germline V gene. CDR3 region: CASSLGRGVGANVLTF. CDR3 nucleotide sequence: TGTGCCAGCAGCTTAGGGAGGGGGGTGGGGGCCAACGTCCTGACTTTC.

This clonotype was counted only a few times. The chain combines TRBV10-3 with TRBJ2-5, with D perhaps assigned TRBD1 or TRBD2 (6 bases each). CDR1 is ENHRY and CDR2 is SYGVKD in the germline V gene. V lost 10 bases and J 4 bases, leaving 19 bases between the germline ends. The CDR3 has 14 amino acids. The CDR3 here is CASTDPGAGETQYF. DNA for the CDR3: TGTGCCAGCACCGACCCGGGGGCGGGAGAGACCCAGTACTTC.

By sample fraction, this clonotype is medium-sized. The rearrangement joins TRBV6-1 to TRBJ2-1, with a possible D match to TRBD1 (6 bases). Trimming took 7 bases from V and 8 from J, leaving 21 bases between them. Germline CDR1 is MNHNS and CDR2 is SASEGT. This CDR3 spans 15 amino acids. The CDR3 sequence is CASTRGPLADDEQFF. The CDR3 DNA sequence: TGTGCCAGCACCAGGGGCCCCTTGGCTGACGATGAGCAGTTCTTC.

The J gene is TRBJ1-6, the V gene TRBV30, with D maybe TRBD1 (5 bases). Germline CDR1 and CDR2: GTSNPN and SVGIG (reference sequence). The V and J ends lost 1 base and 4 bases respectively, with 11 bases between them. This CDR3 is 15 amino acids long. The CDR3 DNA follows: TGTGCCTGGAGTGGGGACCCGAGGTATAATTCACCCCTCCACTTT. Translating gives CAWSGDPRYNSPLHF.

This sequence joins TRBV18 and TRBJ1-5; TRBD1 is a possible D gene (5 bases). V dropped 6 bases and J dropped 0 bases, with 15 bases sitting between them. CDR3 size: 16 residues. CDR1 KGHSH and CDR2 LQKENI come from the germline V gene. For the CDR3, the DNA is TGTGCCAGCTCCTCAGGGACGGTGGATAGCAATCAGCCCCAGCATTTT. This sequence encodes CASSSGTVDSNQPQHF.

The chain carries TRBV2 and TRBJ2-5; 10 positions agree with TRBD1. The CDR3 is made up of 13 amino acids. After removal of 6 bases from V and 5 bases from J, the junction contained 3 bases not matched to a gene. In germline, CDR1 is SNHLY, CDR2 FYNNEI. CDR3 DNA sequence: TGTGCCAGCAGGGACAGGGGGGGTGAGACCCAGTACTTC. It codes for CASRDRGGETQYF.

V usage is TRBV6-4 and J usage is TRBJ2-3; 7 bases agree with TRBD2. This CDR3 has 13 amino acids. Germline CDR1 reads MRHNA; CDR2 reads SNTAGT. V was pared by 6 bases and J by 6 bases, with 6 bases of the junction left unmatched. CDR3: CASSDGLGDTQYF. The CDR3 DNA reads TGTGCCAGCAGCGACGGACTAGGGGATACGCAGTATTTT.

This clonotype was counted a few times. The V gene is TRBV27, the J gene TRBJ1-2; D not certain. Trimming removed 3 bases at V and 8 bases at J, with 16 bases between. The germline gives CDR1 MNHEY, CDR2 SMNVEV (reference sequence). CDR3 length equals 14 residues. The CDR3 spells CASSFKAGSWGYTF. CDR3 sequence (DNA): TGTGCCAGCAGTTTTAAGGCAGGTTCCTGGGGCTACACCTTC.

This clonotype was detected only a few times. The rearrangement joins TRBV12-3 or TRBV12-4 to TRBJ1-2, with 7 bases lining up with TRBD1. The V segment lost 4 bases and the J segment 2 bases; nucleotides outside the gene matches: 7. The CDR3 has 15 amino acids. The chain's CDR3 is CASSSLLTGNYGYTF. CDR3 bases: TGTGCCAGCAGTTCACTATTGACAGGGAACTATGGCTACACCTTC.